The 26 T cell receptor beta chains below all came from one sample that was sequenced in a study of CD8+ T cells in alopecia areata. The treatment here: oral pan-JAK inhibitor, 5-10 mg twice daily. Sequencing used cDNA as its template, made by extracting RNA and reverse transcribing it. Data came from immunoSEQ multiplex PCR; TCRdb stores just in-frame clones and leaves some out. This sample has 150,000 to 200,000 clones; roughly 65% occur once, and the top ten carry 0.9% to 1%. Material: CD4+ T cells sorted from blood, obtained at week 4, from a patient treated with tofacitinib. These receptors originate from a human donor with alopecia areata.

This chain uses TRBV10-3 with TRBJ1-3; D gene unclear. Germline CDR1 ENHRY, CDR2 SYGVKD. The V gene lost 5 bases and the J gene lost 3 bases, with 5 bases spanning the gap. The CDR3 loop spans 12 amino acids. CDR3 loop: CAISSFGNTIYF. CDR3 nucleotides: TGTGCCATCAGTAGTTTTGGAAACACCATATATTTT.

Note on this clone: Other nucleotide sequences from this sample produce the same CDR3. The CDR3 sequence: CASSQDRNTEAFF. In nucleotides, the CDR3 is TGCGCCAGCAGCCAAGATCGTAACACTGAAGCTTTCTTT. This rearrangement joins TRBV4-3 to TRBJ1-1; D not resolved. Germline V gives CDR1 LGHNA, CDR2 YSLEER. The CDR3 has 13 amino acids. With 0 bases removed from V and 2 bases from J, the gap between germline ends came to 4 bases.

The CDR3 region has the DNA TGCGCCAGCGGCGCGGGAGCGGGGGGGCGAAATCAAGAGACCCAGTACTTC. Protein product: CASGAGAGGRNQETQYF. The chain is built from TRBV5-1 and TRBJ2-5; 10 nucleotides line up with TRBD2. Germline trimming cut 7 bases from V and 2 bases from J; bases unmatched to any gene: 14. CDR1 and CDR2 (germline): SGHRS, YFSETQ. The CDR3 totals 17 residues.

This chain uses TRBV29-1 with TRBJ2-7, with 7 nucleotides matching TRBD1. V shed 8 bases, J shed 0 bases, and the junction held 4 bases outside the gene matches. The V gene's germline CDR1 is SQVTM and CDR2 ANQGSEA. CDR3 size: 12 residues. CDR3 loop: CSTRDSSYEQYF. The CDR3 DNA reads as TGCAGCACCCGGGACAGCTCCTACGAGCAGTACTTC.

The chain links TRBV11-2 to TRBJ1-5, with no clear D. Trimming stripped 2 bases from V and 0 bases from J, with 8 bases between. The CDR3 spans 15 residues. From germline, CDR1 is SGHAT and CDR2 FQNNGV. The CDR3 region has the DNA TGTGCCAGCAGCTTATCGGCGGATAGCAATCAGCCCCAGCATTTT. Protein sequence: CASSLSADSNQPQHF.

The rearrangement joins TRBV5-1 to TRBJ1-3, with unresolved D. With 0 bases removed from V and 3 bases from J, the gap between germline ends came to 7 bases. This CDR3 spans 14 amino acids. Germline CDR1 SGHRS, CDR2 YFSETQ. CDR3 region: CASSLAGSGNTIYF. The DNA for the CDR3 is TGCGCCAGCAGCTTGGCCGGAAGTGGAAACACCATATATTTT.

This clone was recorded a few times. The V call is TRBV7-9, the J call TRBJ1-4, with D perhaps TRBD1 (5 bases). V was pared by 5 bases and J by 0 bases, with 10 bases between. The CDR3 runs to 15 residues. Germline-derived CDR1 and CDR2 are SEHNR and FQNEAQ (reference sequence). The DNA for the CDR3 is TGTGCCAGCAGCCGGGGGAGACCAACTAATGAAAAACTGTTTTTT. This gives the protein CASSRGRPTNEKLFF.

The chain employs TRBV14 and TRBJ2-4; 7 bases agree with TRBD1. With V trimmed by 4 bases and J by 4 bases, 7 bases remained unmatched. The CDR3 has 15 residues. Per germline, CDR1 SGHDN and CDR2 FVKESK. CDR3 residues: CASSRIGTVKNIQYF. CDR3 coding DNA: TGTGCCAGCAGCCGCATCGGGACAGTAAAAAACATTCAGTACTTC.

V gene TRBV29-1 combines with J gene TRBJ1-1; D is uncertain. Trimming shortened V by 7 bases and J by 6 bases, and 12 bases separated the two germline ends. Germline CDR1 is SQVTM and CDR2 is ANQGSEA. The CDR3 has 11 residues. The CDR3 is CSAAPNSEAFF. The CDR3 nucleotides read TGCAGCGCGGCCCCTAACTCTGAAGCTTTCTTT.

This sequence joins TRBV2 and TRBJ2-4; no definite D call. The CDR3 is made up of 12 amino acids. The germline gives CDR1 SNHLY, CDR2 FYNNEI. V was clipped by 6 bases and J by 8 bases, with 11 bases between them. The CDR3 region is CASREFRDIQYF. The CDR3 DNA reads as TGTGCCAGCAGAGAATTCCGGGACATTCAGTACTTC.

This chain connects TRBV11-2 to TRBJ1-6; TRBD1 might be the D (5 bases). Germline CDR1 is SGHAT and CDR2 is FQNNGV. Trimming removed 2 bases from V and 10 bases from J, with 12 bases in between. CDR3 length equals 14 residues. The CDR3 is CASSLWQGDSPLHF. Written as DNA, the CDR3 is TGTGCCAGCAGCTTATGGCAGGGAGACTCACCCCTCCACTTT.

This rearrangement joins TRBV7-9 to TRBJ1-4, with D possibly being TRBD1 (6 bases). This CDR3 contains 19 residues. Trimming removed 5 bases from V and 5 bases from J, with 27 bases in between. Germline values: CDR1 SEHNR, CDR2 FQNEAQ (reference sequence). The CDR3 nucleotides are TGTGCCAGCAGCCGATTTCTCGGGACGCCGGAGGGGGACAATGAAAAACTGTTTTTT. This sequence encodes CASSRFLGTPEGDNEKLFF.

The V and J genes are TRBV5-6 and TRBJ1-2; the D is unclear. CDR1 is SGHDT and CDR2 is YYEEEE in the germline V gene. V shed 4 bases and J shed 6 bases, with 10 bases lying between them. The CDR3 runs to 12 residues. CDR3 sequence reads: CASSEEGNGYTF. In DNA, the CDR3 is TGTGCCAGCAGCGAAGAAGGCAATGGCTACACCTTC.

The V and J genes are TRBV5-1 and TRBJ1-1; D is perhaps TRBD1 (6 bases). The CDR3 is 14 amino acids. Trimming stripped 3 bases from V and 1 base from J, with 10 bases between. Looked up from germline, CDR1 is SGHRS and CDR2 is YFSETQ. The CDR3 reads CASSSTGSNTEAFF. CDR3 sequence (DNA): TGCGCCAGCAGCTCGACAGGTTCGAACACTGAAGCTTTCTTT. Full variable domain (missing parts from reference TRBV5-1 and TRBJ1-1): KAGVTQTPRYLIKTRGQQVTLSCSPISGHRSVSWYQQTPGQGLQFLFEYFSETQRNKGNFPGRFSGRQFSNSRSEMNVSTLELGDSALYLCASSSTGSNTEAFFGQGTRLTVV.

The rearrangement links TRBV29-1 to TRBJ2-1, with 10 bases fitting TRBD1. The trim removed 4 bases at V and 8 bases at J, leaving 8 bases unmatched. The CDR3 contains 14 residues. The germline CDR1 and CDR2 sequences are SQVTM and ANQGSEA. CDR3 sequence: CSVVRGTGVDEQFF. The CDR3 DNA sequence: TGCAGCGTTGTGAGGGGGACAGGGGTCGATGAGCAGTTCTTC.

This clone has more than one count but fewer than ten. The chain is built from TRBV15 and TRBJ1-5, with 10 bases matching TRBD1. This CDR3 spans 15 amino acids. The V gene's germline CDR1 is LNHNV and CDR2 YYDKDF (reference sequence). V lost 1 base and J lost 6; bases outside the gene matches: 3. The CDR3 DNA is TGTGCCACCAGCAGAGGGGACAGGGGAGGTCAGCCCCAGCATTTT. Protein product: CATSRGDRGGQPQHF.

The gene calls are TRBV6-6 and TRBJ1-2; tentative D call: TRBD1 (5 bases). CDR1 is MNHNY and CDR2 is SVGAGI in the germline V gene (reference sequence). CDR3 length equals 13 residues. Trimming shortened V by 1 base and J by 13 bases, and 16 bases separated the two germline ends. As DNA, the CDR3 is TGTGCCAGCAGTTACTATCCTAGGGGCCAATGCACCTTC. It encodes CASSYYPRGQCTF.

CDR3 nucleotide sequence: TGTGCCAGCAAGGGGCAGGGGGACACCGGGGAGCTGTTTTTT. Its translation: CASKGQGDTGELFF. The V gene is TRBV6-6, the J gene TRBJ2-2; 7 bases agree with TRBD1. The V gene end was trimmed by 7 bases and the J gene end by 3 bases; junction bases not matched to a gene: 5. CDR3 length: 14 residues. CDR1 is MNHNY and CDR2 is SVGAGI in the germline V gene (reference sequence).

The chain carries TRBV6-5 and TRBJ2-1; D is possibly TRBD2 (6 bases). Germline CDR1 and CDR2: MNHEY and SVGAGI. This CDR3 contains 15 residues. V lost 0 bases and J 4 bases, leaving 10 bases between the germline ends. Here the CDR3 reads CASSYSREKYNEQFF. DNA of the CDR3: TGTGCCAGCAGTTACTCCCGGGAGAAATACAATGAGCAGTTCTTC.

The chain joins TRBV7-2 to TRBJ1-1; D is ambiguous. Germline lookup yields CDR1 SGHTA and CDR2 FQGNSA. The V and J ends lost 3 bases and 0 bases respectively, with 5 bases between them. CDR3 size: 13 residues. The CDR3 DNA reads as TGTGCCAGCAGCTTTCGAGTGAACACTGAAGCTTTCTTT. This gives the protein CASSFRVNTEAFF.

This clone was seen a handful of times. The chain recombines TRBV29-1 with TRBJ2-5; 8 nucleotides line up with TRBD2. Germline V gene sequence: CDR1 SQVTM, CDR2 ANQGSEA. The CDR3 runs 12 residues. V lost 7 bases and J lost 4; bases outside the gene matches: 5. The CDR3 DNA sequence: TGCAGCGCCGGGGGGGGCCCAGAGACCCAGTACTTC. This codes for CSAGGGPETQYF.

This chain joins TRBV5-1 and TRBJ2-5; D is perhaps TRBD1 or TRBD2 (5 bases each). The V end was cut by 0 bases, the J end by 2 bases, with 11 bases between. The CDR3 loop spans 15 amino acids. From germline, CDR1 is SGHRS and CDR2 YFSETQ. The CDR3 loop reads CASSLAGPVQETQYF. CDR3 coding DNA: TGCGCCAGCAGCTTGGCGGGACCAGTTCAAGAGACCCAGTACTTC.

This rearrangement joins TRBV11-3 to TRBJ2-7; weak D call: TRBD1 (6 bases). V was trimmed by 5 bases and J by 6 bases, leaving 14 bases between them. In germline, CDR1 is SGHNT, CDR2 YENEEA. This CDR3 has 13 residues. The CDR3 DNA reads as TGTGCCAGCAGCCTGACAGGACCTGGCGAGCAGTACTTC. It yields the protein CASSLTGPGEQYF.

This clone has more than one count but fewer than ten. The CDR3 loop is CAGKLADSTDTQYF. CDR3 sequence (DNA): TGTGCCGGAAAATTAGCGGATAGCACAGATACGCAGTATTTT. The V gene is TRBV2, the J gene TRBJ2-3, with D maybe TRBD2 (6 bases). Germline values: CDR1 SNHLY, CDR2 FYNNEI. The CDR3 has 14 amino acids. Trimming took off 11 bases at V and 0 bases at J, with 15 bases between the two ends.

Concerning this clone itself: The sample holds other DNA sequences that translate to the same CDR3. This chain connects TRBV30 to TRBJ1-2; D is perhaps TRBD1 (5 bases). Per germline, CDR1 GTSNPN and CDR2 SVGIG (reference sequence). The CDR3 runs 12 residues. Trimming stripped 2 bases from V and 2 bases from J, with 6 bases between. This CDR3 reads CAWSTGNYGYTF. DNA for the CDR3: TGTGCCTGGAGTACAGGCAACTATGGCTACACCTTC.

The J gene is TRBJ2-3, the V gene TRBV5-6, with 8 bases that match TRBD2. CDR3 length: 15 amino acids. CDR1 is SGHDT, CDR2 YYEEEE, per germline. J gave up 1 base and V 6 bases, and 7 bases lay outside the gene matches. CDR3: CASTISLAGTDTQYF. For the CDR3, the DNA is TGTGCCAGCACCATCTCACTAGCGGGCACAGATACGCAGTATTTT. Drawing the rest from reference TRBV5-6 and TRBJ2-3, the complete variable domain is DAGVTQSPTHLIKTRGQQVTLRCSPKSGHDTVSWYQQALGQGPQFIFQYYEEEERQRGNFPDRFSGHQFPNYSSELNVNALLLGDSALYLCASTISLAGTDTQYFGPGTRLTVL.